The 13 T cell receptor beta chains below come from one sample, sequenced in a study of blood T cell repertoires in COVID-19. Libraries were prepared by immunoSEQ multiplex PCR; TCRdb keeps only in-frame clonotypes and omits some of them. The sample lists over 150,000 clones; approximately 84% were seen once. Sequencing input: peripheral blood. Receptor source: a man aged 40-55 years with acute or convalescent COVID-19.

The chain has TRBV30 and TRBJ1-1; 11 nucleotides agree with TRBD1. CDR1 GTSNPN and CDR2 SVGIG come from the germline V gene (reference sequence). There are 14 residues in the CDR3. Unmatched junction bases numbered 7, after V lost 5 bases and J lost 5 bases. CDR3 sequence: CAWGTGQGETEAFF. CDR3 coding DNA: TGTGCCTGGGGGACGGGACAGGGGGAGACTGAAGCTTTCTTT.

This sequence joins TRBV6-5 and TRBJ1-6; TRBD1 aligns across 9 bases. The CDR3 runs to 15 residues. Losses at the gene ends were 4 bases for V and 7 bases for J; bases not matched to a gene: 5. From germline, CDR1 is MNHEY and CDR2 SVGAGI. In DNA, the CDR3 is TGTGCCAGCAGTTCGGGGACAGGGAGGAATTCACCCCTCCACTTT. This encodes CASSSGTGRNSPLHF.

This clone was counted a single time. One end of the junction is discordant with germline, which a read error may explain. The V and J genes are TRBV10-3 and TRBJ1-5; D may be TRBD1 (5 bases). This CDR3 has 13 residues. CDR1 ENHRY and CDR2 SYGVKD come from the germline V gene. This CDR3 reads CAISVEGTQPQHF. As DNA, the CDR3 is TGTGCCATTTCCGTTGAGGGGACTCAGCCCCAGCACTTT.

The table lists this clone with a count of one. The chain has TRBV11-2 and TRBJ2-2; a possible D gene is TRBD1 (6 bases). V gave up 5 bases and J gave up 6 bases, with 16 bases separating them. Germline lookup yields CDR1 SGHAT and CDR2 FQNNGV. The CDR3 consists of 15 residues. The CDR3 sequence is CASSRKPGAAGELFF. The CDR3 DNA reads TGTGCCAGCAGCCGAAAGCCAGGGGCTGCCGGGGAGCTGTTTTTT.

This rearrangement joins TRBV6-4 to TRBJ2-3; possible D gene TRBD2, 5 bases. The CDR3 runs 19 residues. From germline, CDR1 is MRHNA and CDR2 SNTAGT. Trimming left V 0 bases short and J 6 bases short, with 25 bases between. CDR3 nucleotide sequence: TGTGCCAGCAGTGACTCTTATCCCGTCCCGGGCAGAGGGCGGGATACGCAGTATTTT. This gives the protein CASSDSYPVPGRGRDTQYF.

This chain joins TRBV6-5 and TRBJ1-6; 7 nucleotides agree with TRBD1. CDR1 is MNHEY and CDR2 is SVGAGI in the germline V gene. The CDR3 loop spans 14 amino acids. The V and J ends lost 6 bases and 5 bases, in that order; junction bases with no gene match: 4. The CDR3 loop reads CASSLQGNNSPLHF. As DNA, the CDR3 is TGTGCCAGCAGCCTACAGGGGAATAATTCACCCCTCCACTTT.

The gene calls are TRBV19 and TRBJ1-2, with D perhaps TRBD1 (5 bases). Germline-derived CDR1 and CDR2 are LNHDA and SQIVND (reference sequence). This CDR3 has 15 residues. Between the trimmed V and J ends, which lost 3 bases and 2 bases, there was a span of 13 bases. CDR3 protein: CASSMIGATNYGYTF. The CDR3 DNA sequence: TGTGCCAGTAGTATGATAGGGGCTACGAACTATGGCTACACCTTC.

V usage is TRBV5-1 and J usage is TRBJ1-3, with 8 bases identical to TRBD1. There are 15 residues in the CDR3. The germline gives CDR1 SGHRS, CDR2 YFSETQ. Trimming removed 5 bases from V and 3 bases from J; junction bases left unmatched: 7. CDR3: CASRNDRGGGNTIYF. The CDR3 DNA follows: TGCGCCAGCAGAAACGACAGGGGAGGTGGAAACACCATATATTTT.

This chain links TRBV6-5 with TRBJ1-1; D is unresolved. CDR3 size: 13 residues. Trimming removed 6 bases at V and 0 bases at J, with 8 bases between. Germline loops: CDR1 MNHEY, CDR2 SVGAGI. The CDR3: CASSPTVNTEAFF. The CDR3 region has the DNA TGTGCCAGCAGCCCCACGGTGAACACTGAAGCTTTCTTT.

The chain joins TRBV5-6 to TRBJ1-6; TRBD1 aligns across 8 bases. Germline CDR1 SGHDT, CDR2 YYEEEE. V lost 3 bases, J lost 5 bases, and 7 bases stayed unmatched. The CDR3 has 16 residues. This CDR3 reads CASSSPTGEHNSPLHF. For the CDR3, the DNA is TGTGCCAGCAGCTCCCCGACAGGGGAACATAATTCACCCCTCCACTTT. The whole variable domain, filled in from reference TRBV5-6 and TRBJ1-6, reads DAGVTQSPTHLIKTRGQQVTLRCSPKSGHDTVSWYQQALGQGPQFIFQYYEEEERQRGNFPDRFSGHQFPNYSSELNVNALLLGDSALYLCASSSPTGEHNSPLHFGNGTRLTVT.

The gene calls are TRBV7-9 and TRBJ2-7; 8 nucleotides align to TRBD1. V lost 5 bases to trimming and J lost 2 bases; unmatched junction nucleotides: 5. The germline V gene has CDR1 SEHNR and CDR2 FQNEAQ (reference sequence). The CDR3 length is 14 residues. Here the CDR3 reads CASSSWTGTYEQYF. In nucleotides, the CDR3 is TGTGCCAGCAGCAGCTGGACAGGGACCTACGAGCAGTACTTC.

As to this clone: A much larger clone differs by one base, so this may be a read error. The gene calls are TRBV4-3 and TRBJ2-2; 8 bases are a match to TRBD2. In germline, CDR1 is LGHNA, CDR2 YSLEER. The V gene end was trimmed by 0 bases and the J gene end by 6 bases; junction bases not matched to a gene: 9. The CDR3 runs 17 residues. The DNA of the CDR3 is TGCGCCAGCAGCCAAGATTCGGGGGGGGACAACCCCGGGGAGCTGTTTTTT. It yields the protein CASSQDSGGDNPGELFF.

This chain connects TRBV7-9 to TRBJ2-3, with TRBD2 matching over 12 bases. Germline loops: CDR1 SEHNR, CDR2 FQNEAQ (reference sequence). The CDR3 contains 17 residues. V trimming: 4 bases; J trimming: 2 bases; junction bases outside the gene matches: 7. The CDR3 DNA follows: TGTGCCAGCAGCTGGGAGACTAGCGGGGGACCCACAGATACGCAGTATTTT. Its translation is CASSWETSGGPTDTQYF.